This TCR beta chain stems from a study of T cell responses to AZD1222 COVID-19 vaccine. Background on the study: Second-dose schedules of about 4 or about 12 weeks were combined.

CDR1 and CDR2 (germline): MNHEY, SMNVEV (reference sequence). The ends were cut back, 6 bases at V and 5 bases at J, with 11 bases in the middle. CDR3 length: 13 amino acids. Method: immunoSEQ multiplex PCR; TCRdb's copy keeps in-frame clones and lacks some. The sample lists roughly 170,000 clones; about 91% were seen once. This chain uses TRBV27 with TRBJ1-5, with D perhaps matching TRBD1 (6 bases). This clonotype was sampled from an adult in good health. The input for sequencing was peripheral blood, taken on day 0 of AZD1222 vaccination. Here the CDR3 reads CASRQGPDQPQHF. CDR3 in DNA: TGTGCCAGCAGACAGGGTCCGGATCAGCCCCAGCATTTT.